These 28 T cell receptor beta chains share one sample of origin, sequenced in a study of shared clonotypes between healthy human individuals. Repertoires were generated with immunoSEQ multiplex PCR, while TCRdb's copy carries only in-frame clones and drops some. The data hold around 2,100,000 clones, with about 95% observed a single time. It was CD45RO-negative cells, positively selected for CCR7, that made up naive CD8 cells, with terminally differentiated effector memory CD45RA+ cells excluded. Specimen: naive CD8+ T cells sorted from blood. Receptor source: a man between 18 and 29 years old in good health.

This chain links TRBV7-9 with TRBJ2-2, with D possibly TRBD2 on 6 matching bases. Trimming pared 5 bases from V and 4 bases from J, leaving 23 bases between. This CDR3 is 18 amino acids long. Germline V CDR1 and CDR2: SEHNR, FQNEAQ (reference sequence). CDR3 loop: CASSPPNTLASTTGELFF. Written as DNA, the CDR3 is TGTGCCAGCAGCCCGCCGAACACACTAGCTAGCACCACCGGGGAGCTGTTTTTT.

A note on this clone: Different DNA sequences within this sample yield the same CDR3. V and J are TRBV28 and TRBJ2-7, with D tentatively TRBD1 or TRBD2 (5 bases each). The CDR3 loop spans 14 amino acids. V was clipped by 3 bases and J by 0 bases, with 9 bases between them. Germline V gene sequence: CDR1 MDHEN, CDR2 SYDVKM. The CDR3, as DNA: TGTGCCAGCAGTTTCCGGGACGGCTCCTACGAGCAGTACTTC. Translating it yields CASSFRDGSYEQYF.

V usage is TRBV9 and J usage is TRBJ2-7; no clear D gene. The length of the CDR3 is 15 residues. CDR1 is SGDLS and CDR2 is YYNGEE in the germline V gene. The V end lost 2 bases, the J end lost 0 bases, and 12 bases lay between the germline ends. The CDR3 DNA sequence: TGTGCCAGCAGCGTCAGTGACTCAGCCTCCTACGAGCAGTACTTC. This encodes CASSVSDSASYEQYF. Based on the CDR3 plus reference TRBV9 and TRBJ2-7, the full variable domain is DSGVTQTPKHLITATGQRVTLRCSPRSGDLSVYWYQQSLDQGLQFLIQYYNGEERAKGNILERFSAQQFPDLHSELNLSSLELGDSALYFCASSVSDSASYEQYFGPGTRLTVT.

This clone was found once. The rearrangement joins TRBV29-1 to TRBJ2-1, with 10 bases that match TRBD2. The V segment lost 5 bases and the J segment 7 bases; nucleotides outside the gene matches: 17. Germline V gene sequence: CDR1 SQVTM, CDR2 ANQGSEA. The CDR3 has 17 residues. Here the CDR3 DNA reads TGCAGCGTTAGGGTTTTGGCTAGCGGGAGTGTATCGAATGAGCAGTTCTTC. The encoded protein is CSVRVLASGSVSNEQFF.

Notes on this clone: This specimen includes other DNA sequences encoding the same CDR3. The chain recombines TRBV7-9 with TRBJ2-5; possibly TRBD2 for D (6 bases). This CDR3 spans 15 amino acids. CDR1 SEHNR and CDR2 FQNEAQ come from the germline V gene (reference sequence). Trimming stripped 5 bases from V and 5 bases from J, with 18 bases between. The CDR3 reads CASSLPRDSAETQYF. For the CDR3, the DNA is TGTGCCAGCAGCCTACCCCGGGACTCCGCTGAGACCCAGTACTTC.

This chain uses TRBV4-2 with TRBJ1-1; TRBD1 is a possible D gene (5 bases). Germline loops: CDR1 LGHNA, CDR2 YNFKEQ. Trimming pared 1 base from V and 0 bases from J, leaving 9 bases between. The CDR3 runs 15 residues. The CDR3 loop is CASSQGGGMNTEAFF. DNA for the CDR3: TGTGCCAGCAGCCAAGGGGGCGGGATGAACACTGAAGCTTTCTTT.

V and J are TRBV5-4 and TRBJ1-2, with D possibly matching TRBD1 (6 bases). CDR1 and CDR2 (germline): SGHNT, YYREEE (reference sequence). V shed 2 bases and J shed 5 bases, with 13 bases lying between them. CDR3 length: 14 amino acids. In DNA form, the CDR3 reads TGTGCCAGCAGCTTACAGGGCGAGTTTTATGGCTACACCTTC. Its protein is CASSLQGEFYGYTF.

V usage is TRBV27 and J usage is TRBJ2-1; D not certain. Germline CDR1 MNHEY, CDR2 SMNVEV (reference sequence). The CDR3 length is 14 residues. V dropped 2 bases and J dropped 3 bases, with 8 bases sitting between them. This CDR3 reads CASSLLDGYNEQFF. CDR3 nucleotide sequence: TGTGCCAGCAGTTTACTGGACGGCTACAATGAGCAGTTCTTC.

CDR3: CARPSGGAGDTQYF. The DNA for the CDR3 is TGTGCCAGGCCGAGCGGGGGGGCCGGAGATACGCAGTATTTT. This chain uses TRBV6-4 with TRBJ2-3, with TRBD2 matching 10 bases. The CDR3 is 14 residues long. V was clipped by 9 bases and J by 5 bases; unmatched bases: 8. CDR1 and CDR2 (germline): MRHNA, SNTAGT.

Comments on this clone: This specimen includes other DNA sequences encoding the same CDR3. CDR3 coding DNA: TGTGCCAGCAGTTACGTCGGAGAGACCCAGTACTTC. Residues: CASSYVGETQYF. V and J are TRBV6-5 and TRBJ2-5; no firm D call. Germline V gives CDR1 MNHEY, CDR2 SVGAGI. The V end lost 2 bases, the J end lost 4 bases, and 5 bases lay between the germline ends. This CDR3 has 12 amino acids.

This sequence joins TRBV2 and TRBJ2-3, with 10 bases aligning to TRBD1. Germline loops: CDR1 SNHLY, CDR2 FYNNEI. V dropped 7 bases and J dropped 5; count of bases not matched to a gene: 24. The CDR3 is 20 amino acids. CDR3 nucleotides: TGTGCCAGCACCCTCATAGGGGGTCCGACAGGGGGCGAGGAGGAAGATACGCAGTATTTT. This codes for CASTLIGGPTGGEEEDTQYF.

J is TRBJ1-2 and V is TRBV29-1, with unresolved D. V dropped 4 bases and J dropped 7 bases, with 7 bases sitting between them. CDR3 length: 10 residues. Germline V CDR1 and CDR2: SQVTM, ANQGSEA. CDR3 DNA sequence: TGCAGCGTTGCCGACGGTGGCTACACCTTC. Its translation: CSVADGGYTF.

The V gene is TRBV7-9, the J gene TRBJ1-2; D uncertain. Per germline, CDR1 SEHNR and CDR2 FQNEAQ (reference sequence). The V end was cut by 6 bases, the J end by 8 bases, with 16 bases between. This CDR3 has 13 amino acids. CDR3 DNA: TGTGCCAGCAGTCACGACCCGGCGCACGGCTACACCTTC. This encodes CASSHDPAHGYTF.

J is TRBJ1-1 and V is TRBV6-5; D is ambiguous. The CDR3 is 13 residues long. Germline values: CDR1 MNHEY, CDR2 SVGAGI. V was cut by 0 bases and J by 7 bases, with 9 bases left in between. The chain's CDR3 is CASSYSSEYEAFF. In DNA, the CDR3 is TGTGCCAGCAGTTACTCATCCGAGTATGAAGCTTTCTTT.

The J gene is TRBJ2-3, the V gene TRBV28; D uncertain. The CDR3 covers 13 residues. The V gene's germline CDR1 is MDHEN and CDR2 SYDVKM. V lost 3 bases, J lost 4 bases, and 8 bases lay in between. This CDR3 reads CASSFRVADTQYF. CDR3 coding DNA: TGTGCCAGCAGTTTTAGGGTCGCAGATACGCAGTATTTT.

Comment on this clone: The sample holds other DNA sequences that translate to the same CDR3. The V gene is TRBV6-5, the J gene TRBJ2-7; D perhaps matches TRBD1 (6 bases). There are 16 residues in the CDR3. V was cut by 0 bases and J by 0 bases, with 12 bases left in between. The germline gives CDR1 MNHEY, CDR2 SVGAGI. CDR3 amino acids: CASSYSTGESSYEQYF. CDR3 DNA sequence: TGTGCCAGCAGTTACTCGACAGGAGAGAGCTCCTACGAGCAGTACTTC.

This rearrangement joins TRBV6-6 to TRBJ2-5; no definite D call. The CDR3 extends over 14 amino acids. The V end lost 4 bases, the J end lost 1 base, and 10 bases lay between the germline ends. Germline assignment: CDR1 MNHNY and CDR2 SVGAGI (reference sequence). The CDR3 reads CASSSFNIQETQYF. The CDR3 DNA is TGTGCCAGCAGTTCCTTTAACATCCAAGAGACCCAGTACTTC.

This clone was seen a single time. The rearrangement uses TRBV9 and TRBJ2-1, with D maybe TRBD2 (6 bases). From germline, CDR1 is SGDLS and CDR2 YYNGEE. The CDR3 consists of 15 residues. The V gene lost 0 bases and the J gene lost 8 bases, with 15 bases spanning the gap. The CDR3, as DNA: TGTGCCAGCAGCGTAGAGGGAGCGGGTCGGGATGAGCAGTTCTTC. It specifies CASSVEGAGRDEQFF.

This clone appeared a single time. The chain employs TRBV27 and TRBJ2-5, with D uncertain. CDR3 length: 15 amino acids. The germline gives CDR1 MNHEY, CDR2 SMNVEV (reference sequence). Trimming took off 6 bases at V and 5 bases at J, with 19 bases between the two ends. CDR3 amino acids: CASSLEYGVVETQYF. The CDR3, as DNA: TGTGCCAGCAGCCTGGAGTACGGAGTGGTGGAGACCCAGTACTTC.

This chain uses TRBV14 with TRBJ2-3, with TRBD2 identical over 13 bases. There are 20 residues in the CDR3. Germline CDR1 SGHDN, CDR2 FVKESK. V shed 6 bases, J shed 5 bases, and the junction held 20 bases outside the gene matches. The CDR3 here is CASSPKQWTSGGTYEDTQYF. The CDR3 nucleotides are TGTGCCAGCAGTCCGAAACAGTGGACTAGCGGGGGTACCTATGAAGATACGCAGTATTTT.

This chain connects TRBV19 to TRBJ1-5; no definite D call. Germline V CDR1 and CDR2: LNHDA, SQIVND (reference sequence). CDR3 length: 13 residues. V was cut by 3 bases and J by 7 bases, with 10 bases left in between. The CDR3 sequence: CASSMAADQPQHF. CDR3 DNA: TGTGCCAGTAGTATGGCTGCGGACCAGCCCCAGCATTTT.

The DNA for the CDR3 is TGTGCCAGTAGCTGGCTAGGATATGAGCAGTTCTTC. Translated, it gives CASSWLGYEQFF. The rearrangement joins TRBV19 to TRBJ2-1; no firm D call. Trimming left V 6 bases short and J 8 bases short, with 11 bases between. Germline V gives CDR1 LNHDA, CDR2 SQIVND (reference sequence). The CDR3 has 12 amino acids.

This chain uses TRBV10-2 with TRBJ2-7, with TRBD2 matching over 8 bases. Germline-derived CDR1 and CDR2 are WSHSY and SAAADI. The CDR3 consists of 14 residues. With 6 bases clipped from V and 2 bases from J, the junction kept 6 bases outside the gene matches. In DNA, the CDR3 is TGCGCCAGCAGGGAGCCGGGAGGGCCCTACGAGCAGTACTTC. It is translated as CASREPGGPYEQYF.

Remarks on this clone: The same CDR3 also results from other DNA sequences found in this sample. The rearrangement joins TRBV30 to TRBJ2-6; D not certain. Germline V gene sequence: CDR1 GTSNPN, CDR2 SVGIG (reference sequence). This CDR3 has 14 residues. Trimming stripped 5 bases from V and 0 bases from J, with 8 bases between. CDR3 amino acids: CAWDVGSGANVLTF. CDR3 nucleotides: TGTGCCTGGGACGTTGGCTCTGGGGCCAACGTCCTGACTTTC.

This clone was recorded once. The CDR3: CASMTGPFEPQHF. The CDR3 coding sequence is TGTGCCAGTATGACAGGGCCCTTCGAGCCCCAGCATTTT. The rearrangement links TRBV19 to TRBJ1-5, with 7 nucleotides matching TRBD1. CDR1 LNHDA and CDR2 SQIVND come from the germline V gene (reference sequence). V shed 7 bases, J shed 8 bases, and the junction held 8 bases outside the gene matches. CDR3 length: 13 amino acids.

In the case of this clone: Within the sample, other DNA sequences also encode this same CDR3. The V call is TRBV6-5, the J call TRBJ2-5, with 7 bases matching TRBD2. V was pared by 4 bases and J by 5 bases, with 4 bases of the junction left unmatched. From germline, CDR1 is MNHEY and CDR2 SVGAGI. CDR3 size: 13 residues. Here the CDR3 DNA reads TGTGCCAGCAGTTTGGGGGAGGGGGAGACCCAGTACTTC. Amino acid sequence: CASSLGEGETQYF.

This clone was seen a few times. J is TRBJ2-7 and V is TRBV10-2; no definite D call. Trimming pared 6 bases from V and 0 bases from J, leaving 15 bases between. Looked up from germline, CDR1 is WSHSY and CDR2 is SAAADI. CDR3 length: 15 amino acids. CDR3 DNA: TGCGCCAGCAGATCGCGGACGAGTAGCTCCTACGAGCAGTACTTC. As protein: CASRSRTSSSYEQYF.

The V call is TRBV6-5, the J call TRBJ2-2; D perhaps matches TRBD2 (6 bases). The CDR3 sequence is 12 residues long. The germline V gene has CDR1 MNHEY and CDR2 SVGAGI. The V end lost 6 bases, the J end lost 7 bases, and 9 bases lay between the germline ends. DNA of the CDR3: TGTGCCAGCAGCCAAGCGGGCGGGGAGCTGTTTTTT. Protein sequence: CASSQAGGELFF.